The table lists the clone carrying this TCR beta chain with a few counts. The antigen is unknown. This specimen comes from a study of cytomegalovirus exposure and HLA in healthy donors. Study-level findings and limits: The authors later linked a missense DCLRE1C variant to TCR beta V- and J-gene trimming. Cytomegalovirus-associated status was assigned to 164 TCR beta chains.

Unrecorded immune exposures were likely, despite nominal health at sampling. The germline gives CDR1 SNHLY, CDR2 FYNNEI. The CDR3 totals 15 residues. Trimming removed 1 base at V and 5 bases at J, with 12 bases between. A multiplex PCR was run with 60 Vbeta primers and 13 Jbeta primers. Clones were sequenced by immunoSEQ multiplex PCR, and TCRdb holds only the in-frame ones, with some missing. The data contain 82,000 or so clones, around 10% of them singletons. The chain joins TRBV2 to TRBJ1-5, with D hard to call. The specimen sequenced was PBMCs. The source of this sequence is a man aged 55 to 70 in good health and CMV-seropositive. CDR3 bases: TGTGCCAGCAGTGAAGTACCGCTCAGGTATCAGCCCCAGCATTTT. Translation: CASSEVPLRYQPQHF.